This T cell receptor (beta chain) was found in a study of T cell repertoires in cytomegalovirus infection. Study-level information: In public TCR beta signatures, there were indications of both CMV infection and matching HLA type.

TCRdb called the reads again in MiXCR, with one record for every CDR3 protein. The sample comprises some 150,000 distinct CDR3 sequences, less than 25% of which are singletons, and 10% to 11% rests with the top ten. CDR3 length: 14 residues. The germline V and J ends were trimmed by 5 bases and 3 bases, with 11 bases remaining between them. The germline V gene encodes CDR1 LNHNV and CDR2 YYDKDF (reference sequence). Study-wide points: Dominating the ex vivo response were HLA-C-restricted CMV-specific TCR beta clonotypes. Cumulative frequency of public TCR beta families picked out carriers of CMV plus the relevant HLA.

Only a few counts were recorded for this clonotype. Antigen: not known. The chain has TRBV15 and TRBJ1-5, with D possibly being TRBD1 (6 bases). The source material was PBMCs. This TCR derives from a human donor in good health (CMV status not recorded). Some clones in this sample may be carry-over from other donors' samples. CDR3: CATSLRQVNQPQHF. CDR3 sequence (DNA): TGTGCCACCAGCCTCAGACAGGTCAATCAGCCCCAGCATTTT. Based on the CDR3 plus reference TRBV15 and TRBJ1-5, the full variable domain is DAMVIQNPRYQVTQFGKPVTLSCSQTLNHNVMYWYQQKSSQAPKLLFHYYDKDFNNEADTPDNFQSRRPNTSFCFLDIRSPGLGDTAMYLCATSLRQVNQPQHFGDGTRLSIL.